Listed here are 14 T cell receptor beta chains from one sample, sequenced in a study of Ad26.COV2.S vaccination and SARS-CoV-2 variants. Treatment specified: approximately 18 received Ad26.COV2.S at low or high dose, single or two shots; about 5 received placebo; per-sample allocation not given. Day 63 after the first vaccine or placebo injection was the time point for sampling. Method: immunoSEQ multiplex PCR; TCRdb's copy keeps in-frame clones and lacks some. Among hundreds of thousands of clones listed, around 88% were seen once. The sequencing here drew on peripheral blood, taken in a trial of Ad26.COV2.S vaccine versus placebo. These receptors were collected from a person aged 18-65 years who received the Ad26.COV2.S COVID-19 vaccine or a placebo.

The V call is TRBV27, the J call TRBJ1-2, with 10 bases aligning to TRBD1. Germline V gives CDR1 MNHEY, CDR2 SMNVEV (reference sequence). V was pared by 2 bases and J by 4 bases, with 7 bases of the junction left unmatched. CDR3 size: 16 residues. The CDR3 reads CASSLMTGGLPYGYTF. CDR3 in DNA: TGTGCCAGCAGTTTAATGACAGGGGGCCTTCCCTATGGCTACACCTTC.

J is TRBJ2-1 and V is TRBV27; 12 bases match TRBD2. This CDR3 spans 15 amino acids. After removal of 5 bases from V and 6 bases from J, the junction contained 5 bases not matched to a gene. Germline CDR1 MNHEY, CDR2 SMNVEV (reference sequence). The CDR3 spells CASSRLAGGPNEQFF. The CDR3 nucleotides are TGTGCCAGCAGTCGTCTAGCGGGAGGGCCCAATGAGCAGTTCTTC.

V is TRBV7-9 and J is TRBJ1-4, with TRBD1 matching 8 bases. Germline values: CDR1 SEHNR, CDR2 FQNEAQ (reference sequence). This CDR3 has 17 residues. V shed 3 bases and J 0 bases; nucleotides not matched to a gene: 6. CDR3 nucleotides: TGTGCCAGCAGCTTGGGGGCAGGGGGCTCAACTAATGAAAAACTGTTTTTT. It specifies CASSLGAGGSTNEKLFF.

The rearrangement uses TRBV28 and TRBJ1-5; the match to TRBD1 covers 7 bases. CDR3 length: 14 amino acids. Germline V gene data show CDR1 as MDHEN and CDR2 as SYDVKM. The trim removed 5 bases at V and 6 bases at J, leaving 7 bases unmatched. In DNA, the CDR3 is TGTGCCAGCAGTCCTACAGGGGCCACTCAGCCCCAGCATTTT. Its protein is CASSPTGATQPQHF.

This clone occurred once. The CDR3 region is CASSLDPPGGFYNEQFF. CDR3 sequence (DNA): TGTGCCAGCAGCTTAGATCCCCCAGGGGGCTTCTACAATGAGCAGTTCTTC. J is TRBJ2-1 and V is TRBV11-2; 8 positions agree with TRBD1. Looked up from germline, CDR1 is SGHAT and CDR2 is FQNNGV. This CDR3 has 17 residues. V trimming: 0 bases; J trimming: 3 bases; junction bases outside the gene matches: 7.

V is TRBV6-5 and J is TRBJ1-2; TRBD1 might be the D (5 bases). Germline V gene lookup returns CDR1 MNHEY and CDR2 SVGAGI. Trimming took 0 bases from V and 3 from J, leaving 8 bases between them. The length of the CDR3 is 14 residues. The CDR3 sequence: CASSYSGTDYGYTF. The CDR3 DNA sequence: TGTGCCAGCAGTTACTCCGGGACGGACTATGGCTACACCTTC.

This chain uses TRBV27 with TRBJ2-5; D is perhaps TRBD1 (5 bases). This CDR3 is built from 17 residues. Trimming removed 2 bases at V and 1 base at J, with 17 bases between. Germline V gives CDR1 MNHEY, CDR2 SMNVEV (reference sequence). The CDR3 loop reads CASSLDVTASFQETQYF. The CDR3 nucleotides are TGTGCCAGCAGTTTAGACGTGACAGCATCATTCCAAGAGACCCAGTACTTC.

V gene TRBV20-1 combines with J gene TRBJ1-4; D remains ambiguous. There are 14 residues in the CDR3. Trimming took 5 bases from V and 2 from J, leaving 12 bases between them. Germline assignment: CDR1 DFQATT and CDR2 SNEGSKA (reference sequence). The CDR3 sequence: CSARELRTNEKLFF. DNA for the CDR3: TGCAGTGCTCGTGAATTGCGGACTAATGAAAAACTGTTTTTT.

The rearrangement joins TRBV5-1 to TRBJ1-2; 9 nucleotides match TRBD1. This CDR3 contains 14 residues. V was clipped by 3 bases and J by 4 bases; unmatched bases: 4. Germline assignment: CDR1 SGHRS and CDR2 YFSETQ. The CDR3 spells CASSWGTGSYGYTF. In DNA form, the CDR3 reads TGCGCCAGCAGCTGGGGGACAGGGTCCTATGGCTACACCTTC.

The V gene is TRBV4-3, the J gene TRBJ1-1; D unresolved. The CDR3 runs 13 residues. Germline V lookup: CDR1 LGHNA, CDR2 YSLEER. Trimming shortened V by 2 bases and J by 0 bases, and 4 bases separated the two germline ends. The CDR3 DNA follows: TGCGCCAGCAGCCAATGGTTGAACACTGAAGCTTTCTTT. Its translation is CASSQWLNTEAFF.

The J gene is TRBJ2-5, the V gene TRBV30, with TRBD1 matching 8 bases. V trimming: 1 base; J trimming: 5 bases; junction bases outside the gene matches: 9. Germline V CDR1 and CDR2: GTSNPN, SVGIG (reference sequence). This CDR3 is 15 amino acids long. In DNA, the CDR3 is TGTGCCTGGAGTGGGGGACAGGCCGTGGGTGAGACCCAGTACTTC. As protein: CAWSGGQAVGETQYF.

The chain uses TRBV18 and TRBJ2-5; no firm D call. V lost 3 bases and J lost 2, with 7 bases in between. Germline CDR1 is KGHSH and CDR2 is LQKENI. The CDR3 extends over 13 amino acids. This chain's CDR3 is CASSPMPQETQYF. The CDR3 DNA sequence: TGTGCCAGCTCACCCATGCCACAAGAGACCCAGTACTTC.

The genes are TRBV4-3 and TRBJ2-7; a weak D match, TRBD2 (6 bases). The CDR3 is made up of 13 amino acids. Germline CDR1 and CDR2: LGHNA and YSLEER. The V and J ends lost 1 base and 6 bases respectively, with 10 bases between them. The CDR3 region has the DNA TGCGCCAGCAGCCAAGTGAGGACTACCGAGCAGTACTTC. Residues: CASSQVRTTEQYF.

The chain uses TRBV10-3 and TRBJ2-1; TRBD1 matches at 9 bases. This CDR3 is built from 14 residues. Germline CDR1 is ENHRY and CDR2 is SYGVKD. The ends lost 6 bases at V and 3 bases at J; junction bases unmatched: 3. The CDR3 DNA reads TGTGCCATCAGAGGGGGACAGGGCTACAATGAGCAGTTCTTC. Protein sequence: CAIRGGQGYNEQFF.